This T cell receptor (beta chain) was sequenced for a study of control samples from healthy donors and cancer patients. The table came from immunoSEQ multiplex PCR; TCRdb's copy has only in-frame clones and leaves some out. The sample holds tens of thousands of clones, around nine tenths seen once. Trimming took 3 bases from V and 4 from J, leaving 10 bases between them. Germline V gene lookup returns CDR1 LNHDA and CDR2 SQIVND (reference sequence). This CDR3 is built from 13 residues. Sequencing was done on a sample of PBMCs. This clonotype was obtained from a man aged 60 to 75 with colorectal cancer. The chain links TRBV19 to TRBJ2-7; D might be TRBD1 (6 bases). The CDR3 DNA reads as TGTGCCAGTAGTATCCCACAGGGTTACGAGCAGTACTTC. This translates into CASSIPQGYEQYF. The full variable domain, its missing parts supplied by reference TRBV19 and TRBJ2-7, is DGGITQSPKYLFRKEGQNVTLSCEQNLNHDAMYWYRQDPGQGLRLIYYSQIVNDFQKGDIAEGYSVSREKKESFPLTVTSAQKNPTAFYLCASSIPQGYEQYFGPGTRLTVT.